A selection of T cell receptor beta chains follows, all from one sample in a study of T cells in Graves' hyperthyroidism and ophthalmopathy. One entry per CDR3 protein results from TCRdb running MiXCR on the multiplex PCR reads. The data contain a few hundred thousand distinct CDR3 sequences, 12% to 15% of them singletons. Material for sequencing was blood. All receptors derive from a middle-aged woman with Graves' hyperthyroidism. Both conserved end residues are part of each CDR3. D genes are given only for firm matches. Some rows have no size entry. The others give once, few or many, or a class for an expanded clone.

j_gene: TRBJ1-4; abundance: many; v_gene: TRBV7-9; d_gene: TRBD1; CDR3nt: TGTGCCAGCAGCGACAGGGGCGGGAAACTGTTTTTT; CDR3aa: CASSDRGGKLFF
j_gene: TRBJ2-2; abundance: few; v_gene: TRBV27; d_gene: -; CDR3nt: TGTGCCAGCAGTTTGGTGGTAACAGGACCCACCGGGGAGCTGTTTTTT; CDR3aa: CASSLVVTGPTGELFF
j_gene: TRBJ1-2; abundance: few; v_gene: TRBV10-1; d_gene: TRBD1; CDR3nt: TGCGCCAGCAGTCCGGACAGGGGGCATGGCTACACCTTC; CDR3aa: CASSPDRGHGYTF
j_gene: TRBJ2-7; abundance: few; v_gene: TRBV20-1; d_gene: TRBD2; CDR3nt: TGCAGTGCTAGAGATTGGAGCGGGAGATCCGAGCAGTACTTC; CDR3aa: CSARDWSGRSEQYF
j_gene: TRBJ2-3; abundance: -; v_gene: TRBV28; d_gene: TRBD2; CDR3nt: TGTGCCTTCGGGACTAGCGGGAGAACAGATACGCAGTATTTT; CDR3aa: CAFGTSGRTDTQYF
j_gene: TRBJ2-7; abundance: many; v_gene: TRBV12-3/TRBV12-4; d_gene: TRBD2; CDR3nt: TGTGCCAGCAGCCCCACTAGCGGACCGCACTACGAGCAGTACTTC; CDR3aa: CASSPTSGPHYEQYF
j_gene: TRBJ2-7; abundance: many; v_gene: TRBV11-2; d_gene: TRBD2; CDR3nt: TGTGCCAGCAGCTTTTGGAGCGGGGGTATTCCCTACGAGCAGTACTTC; CDR3aa: CASSFWSGGIPYEQYF
j_gene: TRBJ2-7; abundance: many; v_gene: TRBV12-3/TRBV12-4; d_gene: -; CDR3nt: TGTGCCAGCAGTTTAGCTCCGGGGGTGTTTGGGGGGCTATCCTACGAGCAGTACTTC; CDR3aa: CASSLAPGVFGGLSYEQYF
j_gene: TRBJ2-2; abundance: -; v_gene: TRBV6-1; d_gene: -; CDR3nt: TGTGCCAGTCGGTACGGGGGTACCGGGGAGCTGTTTTTT; CDR3aa: CASRYGGTGELFF
j_gene: TRBJ1-1; abundance: many; v_gene: TRBV30; d_gene: -; CDR3nt: TGTGCCTGGAGCTTCACGTACACTGAAGCTTTCTTT; CDR3aa: CAWSFTYTEAFF
j_gene: TRBJ1-1; abundance: many; v_gene: TRBV5-1; d_gene: -; CDR3nt: TGCGCCAGCACCCAGGAGGCAGCAAACACTGAAGCTTTCTTT; CDR3aa: CASTQEAANTEAFF
j_gene: TRBJ1-6; abundance: few; v_gene: TRBV9; d_gene: -; CDR3nt: TGTGCCAGCAGCGTAGCTGGGCCCCCCCCCCTCCACTTT; CDR3aa: CASSVAGPPPLHF
j_gene: TRBJ2-7; abundance: -; v_gene: TRBV6-6; d_gene: -; CDR3nt: TGTGCCAGCAGTTACGCAGACGGCTCCTACGAGCAGTACTTC; CDR3aa: CASSYADGSYEQYF
j_gene: TRBJ1-1; abundance: many; v_gene: TRBV5-1; d_gene: -; CDR3nt: TGCGCCAGCAGCTTGGGTCCGGGAGGCACCACTGAAGCTTTCTTT; CDR3aa: CASSLGPGGTTEAFF
j_gene: TRBJ2-6; abundance: many; v_gene: TRBV18; d_gene: -; CDR3nt: TGTGCCAGCTCACCAGTTATCAGTTCCCCTGGGGCCAACGTCCTGACTTTC; CDR3aa: CASSPVISSPGANVLTF
j_gene: TRBJ2-2; abundance: -; v_gene: TRBV24-1; d_gene: -; CDR3nt: TGTGCCACCAGTGACTCGGATAACACCGGGGAGCTGTTTTTT; CDR3aa: CATSDSDNTGELFF
j_gene: TRBJ2-7; abundance: many; v_gene: TRBV30; d_gene: TRBD1; CDR3nt: TGTGCCTGGAGTGCCGGGACAGGGGTTCACGAGCAGTACTTC; CDR3aa: CAWSAGTGVHEQYF
j_gene: TRBJ2-2; abundance: -; v_gene: TRBV5-1; d_gene: TRBD2; CDR3nt: TGCGCCAGCAGCTGGGGGGGACTAGCGGCCACCGGGGAGCTGTTTTTT; CDR3aa: CASSWGGLAATGELFF
j_gene: TRBJ1-1; abundance: many; v_gene: TRBV6-1; d_gene: -; CDR3nt: TGTGCCAGCAGTGAACTCAGGGGCACTGAAGCTTTCTTT; CDR3aa: CASSELRGTEAFF
j_gene: TRBJ2-1; abundance: many; v_gene: TRBV3-1; d_gene: TRBD2; CDR3nt: TGTGCCAGCAGACACTCTAGCGGGGGGGACAATGAGCAGTTCTTC; CDR3aa: CASRHSSGGDNEQFF
j_gene: TRBJ2-7; abundance: -; v_gene: TRBV11-3; d_gene: TRBD1; CDR3nt: TGTGCCAGCAGCCCAACAGGGGGCCACGAGCAGTACTTC; CDR3aa: CASSPTGGHEQYF
j_gene: TRBJ2-5; abundance: many; v_gene: TRBV28; d_gene: TRBD1; CDR3nt: TGTGCCAGCAGTGTCGAGACCGGGACAGGTTTTGGAGAGACCCAGTACTTC; CDR3aa: CASSVETGTGFGETQYF
j_gene: TRBJ2-5; abundance: many; v_gene: TRBV3-1; d_gene: TRBD2; CDR3nt: TGTGCCAGCAGCCAATTGGCTAGCGGGGAGACCCAGTACTTC; CDR3aa: CASSQLASGETQYF
j_gene: TRBJ1-6; abundance: many; v_gene: TRBV28; d_gene: -; CDR3nt: TGTGCCAGCAGTTCCAGGGTGTTCAATTCACCCCTCCACTTT; CDR3aa: CASSSRVFNSPLHF
j_gene: TRBJ1-5; abundance: few; v_gene: TRBV6-1; d_gene: -; CDR3nt: TGTGCCAGCAGCAACCGAGGGACTCCCGATGGCAATCAGCCCCAGCATTTT; CDR3aa: CASSNRGTPDGNQPQHF
j_gene: TRBJ2-1; abundance: many; v_gene: TRBV5-1; d_gene: TRBD2; CDR3nt: TGCGCCAGCAGCTTGGCCGCTAGCGGGGCCTCCTACAATGAGCAGTTCTTC; CDR3aa: CASSLAASGASYNEQFF
j_gene: TRBJ1-2; abundance: few; v_gene: TRBV10-2; d_gene: TRBD1; CDR3nt: TGCGCCAGCAGTGACTGGACAGGGGGCGCGGGGGGCTACACCTTC; CDR3aa: CASSDWTGGAGGYTF
j_gene: TRBJ2-7; abundance: few; v_gene: TRBV20-1; d_gene: TRBD2; CDR3nt: TGCAGTGCTACCGGACTAGCGGATTACGAGCAGTACTTC; CDR3aa: CSATGLADYEQYF
j_gene: TRBJ1-5; abundance: -; v_gene: TRBV6-1; d_gene: -; CDR3nt: TGTGCCAGCAGAAAAGTAAACAATCAGCCCCAGCATTTT; CDR3aa: CASRKVNNQPQHF
j_gene: TRBJ1-2; abundance: many; v_gene: TRBV6-5; d_gene: -; CDR3nt: TGTGCCAGCAGTTACTCGAGCTGGACAGATAACTATGGCTACACCTTC; CDR3aa: CASSYSSWTDNYGYTF
j_gene: TRBJ1-1; abundance: few; v_gene: TRBV10-2; d_gene: -; CDR3nt: TGCGCCAGCAGTAACGCCAGAAACACTGAAGCTTTCTTT; CDR3aa: CASSNARNTEAFF
j_gene: TRBJ2-5; abundance: many; v_gene: TRBV11-1; d_gene: -; CDR3nt: TGTGCCAGCAGCTACGGACCGTACCAAGAGACCCAGTACTTC; CDR3aa: CASSYGPYQETQYF
j_gene: TRBJ2-7; abundance: -; v_gene: TRBV5-6; d_gene: -; CDR3nt: TGTGCCAGCAGCAACACCCGACTGTACTACGAGCAGTACTTC; CDR3aa: CASSNTRLYYEQYF
j_gene: TRBJ2-7; abundance: few; v_gene: TRBV6-4; d_gene: TRBD2; CDR3nt: TGTGCCAGCAGTGTCCAGGGACTAGCGGGCTACGAGCAGTACTTC; CDR3aa: CASSVQGLAGYEQYF
j_gene: TRBJ1-5; abundance: many; v_gene: TRBV2; d_gene: -; CDR3nt: TGTGCCAGCAGTGTTTTACCAGGGTTGAATCAGCCCCAGCATTTT; CDR3aa: CASSVLPGLNQPQHF
j_gene: TRBJ2-1; abundance: many; v_gene: TRBV18; d_gene: -; CDR3nt: TGTGCCAGCTCACAGAATAAAAACAATGAGCAGTTCTTC; CDR3aa: CASSQNKNNEQFF
j_gene: TRBJ1-6; abundance: once; v_gene: TRBV3-1; d_gene: TRBD1; CDR3nt: TGTGCCAGCAGCCAAACCGGGACAGGGACCCTCCACTTT; CDR3aa: CASSQTGTGTLHF
j_gene: TRBJ2-1; abundance: -; v_gene: TRBV6-1; d_gene: -; CDR3nt: TGTGCCAGCAGTGACCTCCGGGTCTACGATGAGCAGTTCTTC; CDR3aa: CASSDLRVYDEQFF
j_gene: TRBJ2-1; abundance: many; v_gene: TRBV7-2; d_gene: -; CDR3nt: TGTGCCAGCAGCTTAGCACACGGTATAGAGCAGTTCTTC; CDR3aa: CASSLAHGIEQFF
j_gene: TRBJ1-6; abundance: few; v_gene: TRBV18; d_gene: TRBD1; CDR3nt: TGTGCCAGCGCGTCACAGGGGAGCTCCTATAATTCACCCCTCCACTTT; CDR3aa: CASASQGSSYNSPLHF
j_gene: TRBJ2-3; abundance: many; v_gene: TRBV2; d_gene: TRBD2; CDR3nt: TGTGCCAGCAGGAACCTCGGGGCGGGAGAGGGAGATACGCAGTATTTT; CDR3aa: CASRNLGAGEGDTQYF
j_gene: TRBJ2-1; abundance: many; v_gene: TRBV9; d_gene: -; CDR3nt: TGTGCCAGCAGCGTTAGCGGAGGTCCCTACAATGAGCAGTTCTTC; CDR3aa: CASSVSGGPYNEQFF
j_gene: TRBJ2-3; abundance: -; v_gene: TRBV5-1; d_gene: TRBD2; CDR3nt: TGCGCCAGCCACCCTGGCGGGGGTGCGACAGATACGCAGTATTTT; CDR3aa: CASHPGGGATDTQYF
j_gene: TRBJ2-3; abundance: many; v_gene: TRBV7-3; d_gene: -; CDR3nt: TGTGCCAGCAGCTCTATGGCTTACGGGAGTGATACGCAGTATTTT; CDR3aa: CASSSMAYGSDTQYF
j_gene: TRBJ2-1; abundance: -; v_gene: TRBV6-2/TRBV6-3; d_gene: -; CDR3nt: TGTGCCAGCAATTCGCTCCAGGGTACTGAGCAGTTCTTC; CDR3aa: CASNSLQGTEQFF
j_gene: TRBJ1-1; abundance: many; v_gene: TRBV12-3/TRBV12-4; d_gene: -; CDR3nt: TGTGCCAGCAGTTTTAACCAGAACACTGAAGCTTTCTTT; CDR3aa: CASSFNQNTEAFF
j_gene: TRBJ1-1; abundance: many; v_gene: TRBV9; d_gene: TRBD1; CDR3nt: TGTGCCAGCAGCGTGAGGGGGCTCGAGGGAGCTTTCTTT; CDR3aa: CASSVRGLEGAFF
j_gene: TRBJ2-6; abundance: many; v_gene: TRBV15; d_gene: -; CDR3nt: TGTGCCACCAGCAGGACGATCAGGGACTCTGGGGCCAACGTCCTGACTTTC; CDR3aa: CATSRTIRDSGANVLTF
j_gene: TRBJ2-7; abundance: few; v_gene: TRBV7-9; d_gene: TRBD1; CDR3nt: TGTGCCAGCAGCGATCCGGGACAGGGGGCATACGAGCAGTACTTC; CDR3aa: CASSDPGQGAYEQYF
j_gene: TRBJ2-3; abundance: -; v_gene: TRBV30; d_gene: TRBD2; CDR3nt: TGTGCCTGGACTAGCGGGAGACGCACAGATACGCAGTATTTT; CDR3aa: CAWTSGRRTDTQYF
j_gene: TRBJ2-1; abundance: few; v_gene: TRBV5-1; d_gene: -; CDR3nt: TGCGCCAGCAGCTTGTTGCCTCACAATGAGCAGTTCTTC; CDR3aa: CASSLLPHNEQFF
j_gene: TRBJ2-4; abundance: many; v_gene: TRBV20-1; d_gene: -; CDR3nt: TGCAGTGCTAGACCCCGGTCCCCCTGGACCGTGAACCTCCAAAACATTCAGTACTTC; CDR3aa: CSARPRSPWTVNLQNIQYF
j_gene: TRBJ1-5; abundance: many; v_gene: TRBV25-1; d_gene: -; CDR3nt: TGTGCCAGTTCCAAGGGGGGCCAGCCCCAGCATTTT; CDR3aa: CASSKGGQPQHF
j_gene: TRBJ1-5; abundance: many; v_gene: TRBV6-1; d_gene: TRBD1; CDR3nt: TGTGCCACCCGGGACAGGAATCAGCCCCAGCATTTT; CDR3aa: CATRDRNQPQHF
j_gene: TRBJ2-7; abundance: few; v_gene: TRBV20-1; d_gene: -; CDR3nt: TGCAGTGCTAGAGGTACTGGCAGGGGCCAAACCTACGAGCAGTACTTC; CDR3aa: CSARGTGRGQTYEQYF
j_gene: TRBJ2-3; abundance: -; v_gene: TRBV6-2/TRBV6-3; d_gene: -; CDR3nt: TGTGCCAGCAAGAGAGCGGCGTACACAGATACGCAGTATTTT; CDR3aa: CASKRAAYTDTQYF